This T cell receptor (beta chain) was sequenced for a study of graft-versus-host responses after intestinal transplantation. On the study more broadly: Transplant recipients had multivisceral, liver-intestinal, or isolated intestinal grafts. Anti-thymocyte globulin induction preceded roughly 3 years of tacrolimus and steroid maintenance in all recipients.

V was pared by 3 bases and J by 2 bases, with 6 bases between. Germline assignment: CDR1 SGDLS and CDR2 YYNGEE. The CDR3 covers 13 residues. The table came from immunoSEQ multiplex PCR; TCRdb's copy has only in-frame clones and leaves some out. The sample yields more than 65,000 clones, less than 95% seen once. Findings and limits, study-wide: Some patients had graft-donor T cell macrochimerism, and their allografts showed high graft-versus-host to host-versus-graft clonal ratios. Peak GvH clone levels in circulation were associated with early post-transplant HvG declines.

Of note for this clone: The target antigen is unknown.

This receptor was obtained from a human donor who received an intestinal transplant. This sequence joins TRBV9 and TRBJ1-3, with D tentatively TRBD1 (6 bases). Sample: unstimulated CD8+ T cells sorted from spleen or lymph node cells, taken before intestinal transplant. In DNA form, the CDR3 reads TGTGCCAGCAGCGAGGGGGCTGGAAACACCATATATTTT. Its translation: CASSEGAGNTIYF.